This TCR beta chain emerged from a study of blood T cell repertoires in COVID-19. TCRdb's table, derived via immunoSEQ multiplex PCR, lists solely in-frame clones and lacks some. The sample shows about 79,000 clones, approximately 90% of them seen only once. V shed 2 bases, J shed 0 bases, and the junction held 7 bases outside the gene matches. The CDR3 runs 16 residues. Looked up from germline, CDR1 is MNHEY and CDR2 is SVGAGI. This sequence was found in a man between 70 and 80 years old with active or convalescent COVID-19. Material for sequencing was peripheral blood. The V gene is TRBV6-5, the J gene TRBJ2-7; the match to TRBD2 covers 7 bases. CDR3 amino acids: CASSYGASGNSYEQYF. The CDR3 nucleotides are TGTGCCAGCAGTTACGGGGCTAGCGGAAACTCCTACGAGCAGTACTTC.